This entry is about one T cell receptor beta chain. Methods used by the authors: By means of reference gene primer amplification, nucleated cell counts were estimated. Measured with immunoSEQ multiplex PCR; TCRdb has only the in-frame clones, and not every one. The D gene and trimming were derived from the DNA, and the V and J assignments and clone size from that table. Among 240,000 or so clones listed, just under 85% were seen once. The CDR3 extends over 15 amino acids. Germline V CDR1 and CDR2: MNHEY, SVGEGT. V gave up 4 bases and J gave up 4 bases; unmatched junction bases: 9. This specimen comes from a study of blood T cell repertoires in COVID-19. Study at large: T cells, B-cell-depleted T cells, or PBMCs supplied cDNA or gDNA.

The sample taken for sequencing was peripheral blood. This TCR was sampled from an elderly woman with acute or convalescent COVID-19. The gene calls are TRBV6-2 or TRBV6-3 and TRBJ2-5, with 7 bases matching TRBD1. The CDR3 loop is CASSWSTAGGETQYF. DNA of the CDR3: TGTGCCAGCAGTTGGTCGACGGCAGGGGGAGAGACCCAGTACTTC.